These T cell receptor beta chains were read from a single sample in a study of Ad26.COV2.S vaccination and SARS-CoV-2 variants. Sequenced by immunoSEQ multiplex PCR; TCRdb stores in-frame clones only, minus some. The repertoire holds around 250,000 clones, with 87% as singletons. The sample was peripheral blood, taken in a trial of Ad26.COV2.S vaccine versus placebo. Source of these receptors: a person aged 18-60 years who received the Ad26.COV2.S COVID-19 vaccine or a placebo. The CDR3 runs from the conserved cysteine through the conserved F or W. Fields, in order: V gene, D gene, clone size, J gene, CDR3 length, CDR3 protein, CDR3 DNA. D genes are given only for firm matches. Rows give clone size only sometimes, using once, few, many, or a class for an expanded clone.

v_call: TRBV3-1/TRBV3-2
d_call: NA
clone_size: once
j_call: TRBJ1-3
cdr3_length: 16
cdr3_aa: CASSQDPGGSGNTIYF
cdr3_nt: TGTGCCAGCAGCCAAGATCCGGGAGGCTCTGGAAACACCATATATTTT

v_call: TRBV27
d_call: TRBD1
clone_size: NA
j_call: TRBJ1-4
cdr3_length: 15
cdr3_aa: CASSHRGGTNEKLFF
cdr3_nt: TGTGCCAGCAGTCACAGGGGGGGAACTAATGAAAAACTGTTTTTT

v_call: TRBV6-6
d_call: NA
clone_size: many
j_call: TRBJ2-7
cdr3_length: 14
cdr3_aa: CASSYEGQNYEQYF
cdr3_nt: TGTGCCAGCAGTTACGAGGGGCAGAACTACGAGCAGTACTTC

v_call: TRBV2
d_call: TRBD1
clone_size: few
j_call: TRBJ1-5
cdr3_length: 14
cdr3_aa: CASSEGDRALPQHF
cdr3_nt: TGTGCCAGCAGTGAAGGGGACAGGGCTCTGCCCCAGCATTTT

v_call: TRBV7-6
d_call: TRBD1
clone_size: NA
j_call: TRBJ2-3
cdr3_length: 17
cdr3_aa: CASSSPVGRGYTDTQYF
cdr3_nt: TGTGCCAGCAGCTCCCCGGTGGGCAGGGGGTACACAGATACGCAGTATTTT

v_call: TRBV5-1
d_call: TRBD1
clone_size: NA
j_call: TRBJ1-2
cdr3_length: 15
cdr3_aa: CATSRDRGQDYGYTF
cdr3_nt: TGCGCCACATCCCGGGACAGGGGGCAGGACTATGGCTACACCTTC

v_call: TRBV9
d_call: NA
clone_size: NA
j_call: TRBJ1-3
cdr3_length: 16
cdr3_aa: CASSATPGTGGNTIYF
cdr3_nt: TGTGCCAGCAGCGCGACCCCCGGGACGGGAGGAAACACCATATATTTT

v_call: TRBV6-6
d_call: TRBD1
clone_size: NA
j_call: TRBJ1-1
cdr3_length: 15
cdr3_aa: CASRDGTEEDTEAFF
cdr3_nt: TGTGCCAGCAGGGATGGGACAGAGGAAGACACTGAAGCTTTCTTT

v_call: TRBV9
d_call: NA
clone_size: few
j_call: TRBJ1-6
cdr3_length: 14
cdr3_aa: CASSVSDTNSPLHF
cdr3_nt: TGTGCCAGCAGCGTATCCGACACTAATTCACCCCTCCACTTT

v_call: TRBV7-9
d_call: NA
clone_size: few
j_call: TRBJ1-1
cdr3_length: 12
cdr3_aa: CASETVTTEAFF
cdr3_nt: TGTGCCAGCGAGACAGTAACTACTGAAGCTTTCTTT

v_call: TRBV7-9
d_call: NA
clone_size: NA
j_call: TRBJ1-2
cdr3_length: 16
cdr3_aa: CASSQSPTGLNYGYTF
cdr3_nt: TGTGCCAGCAGCCAATCTCCCACAGGGCTTAACTATGGCTACACCTTC

v_call: TRBV11-2
d_call: TRBD2
clone_size: NA
j_call: TRBJ2-2
cdr3_length: 16
cdr3_aa: CASSLGQAGVHGELFF
cdr3_nt: TGTGCCAGCAGCTTAGGCCAGGCGGGAGTGCACGGGGAGCTGTTTTTT

v_call: TRBV7-6
d_call: TRBD1
clone_size: NA
j_call: TRBJ2-2
cdr3_length: 16
cdr3_aa: CASSLEGAIDTGELFF
cdr3_nt: TGTGCCAGCAGCTTAGAGGGGGCAATAGACACCGGGGAGCTGTTTTTT

v_call: TRBV18
d_call: NA
clone_size: NA
j_call: TRBJ1-6
cdr3_length: 16
cdr3_aa: CASSSLSAAHNSPLHF
cdr3_nt: TGTGCCAGCTCCTCACTATCAGCTGCCCATAATTCACCCCTCCACTTT

v_call: TRBV18
d_call: NA
clone_size: once
j_call: TRBJ2-2
cdr3_length: 15
cdr3_aa: CASSPQEGNTGELFF
cdr3_nt: TGTGCCAGCTCACCACAAGAGGGGAACACCGGGGAGCTGTTTTTT

v_call: TRBV29-1
d_call: NA
clone_size: NA
j_call: TRBJ1-5
cdr3_length: 14
cdr3_aa: CSVAATGTNQPQHF
cdr3_nt: TGCAGCGTTGCAGCAACGGGTACCAATCAGCCCCAGCATTTT

v_call: TRBV6-5
d_call: TRBD1
clone_size: NA
j_call: TRBJ1-1
cdr3_length: 12
cdr3_aa: CASGTGGTEAFF
cdr3_nt: TGTGCCAGTGGGACAGGGGGCACTGAAGCTTTCTTT

v_call: TRBV15
d_call: NA
clone_size: NA
j_call: TRBJ1-1
cdr3_length: 13
cdr3_aa: CATSLGMNTEAFF
cdr3_nt: TGTGCCACCAGCTTAGGCATGAACACTGAAGCTTTCTTT